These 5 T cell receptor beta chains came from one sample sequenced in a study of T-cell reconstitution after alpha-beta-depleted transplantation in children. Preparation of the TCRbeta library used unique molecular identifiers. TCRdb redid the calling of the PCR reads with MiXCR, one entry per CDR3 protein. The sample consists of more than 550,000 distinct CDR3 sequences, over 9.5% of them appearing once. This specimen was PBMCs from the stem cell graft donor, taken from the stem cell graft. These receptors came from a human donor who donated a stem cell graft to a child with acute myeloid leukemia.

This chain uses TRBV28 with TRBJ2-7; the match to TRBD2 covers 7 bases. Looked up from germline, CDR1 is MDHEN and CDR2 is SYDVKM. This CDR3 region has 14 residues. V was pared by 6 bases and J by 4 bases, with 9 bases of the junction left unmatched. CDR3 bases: TGTGCCAGCAGCTCAGCGGGGATTCAATACGAGCAGTACTTC. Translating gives CASSSAGIQYEQYF.

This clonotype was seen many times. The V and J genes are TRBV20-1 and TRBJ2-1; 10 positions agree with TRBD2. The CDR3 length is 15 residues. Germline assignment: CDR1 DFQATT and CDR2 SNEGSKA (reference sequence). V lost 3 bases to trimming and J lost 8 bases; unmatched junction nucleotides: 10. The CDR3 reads CSARPLAGVHYEQFF. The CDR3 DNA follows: TGCAGTGCTAGGCCTCTAGCGGGAGTTCACTATGAGCAGTTCTTC.

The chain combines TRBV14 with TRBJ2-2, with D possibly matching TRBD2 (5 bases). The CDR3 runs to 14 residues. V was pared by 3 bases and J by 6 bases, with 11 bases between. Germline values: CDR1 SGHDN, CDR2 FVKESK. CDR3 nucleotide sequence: TGTGCCAGCAGCCACTACGGGGTAGCCGGGGAGCTGTTTTTT. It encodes CASSHYGVAGELFF.

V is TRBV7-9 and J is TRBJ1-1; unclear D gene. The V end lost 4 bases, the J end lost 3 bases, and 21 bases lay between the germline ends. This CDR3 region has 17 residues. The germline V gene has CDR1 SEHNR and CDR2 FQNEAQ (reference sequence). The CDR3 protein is CASSSPKISFGDTEAFF. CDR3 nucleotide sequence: TGTGCCAGCAGCTCCCCCAAAATCAGTTTCGGAGACACTGAAGCTTTCTTT. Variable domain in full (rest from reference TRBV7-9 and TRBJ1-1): DTGVSQNPRHKITKRGQNVTFRCDPISEHNRLYWYRQTLGQGPEFLTYFQNEAQLEKSRLLSDRFSAERPKGSFSTLEIQRTEQGDSAMYLCASSSPKISFGDTEAFFGQGTRLTVV.

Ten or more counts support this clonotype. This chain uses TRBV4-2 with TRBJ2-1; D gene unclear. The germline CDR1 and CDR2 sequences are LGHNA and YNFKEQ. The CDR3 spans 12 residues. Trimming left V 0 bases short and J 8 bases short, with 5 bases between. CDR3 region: CASSQDFYEQFF. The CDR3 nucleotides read TGTGCCAGCAGCCAAGATTTTTATGAGCAGTTCTTC.